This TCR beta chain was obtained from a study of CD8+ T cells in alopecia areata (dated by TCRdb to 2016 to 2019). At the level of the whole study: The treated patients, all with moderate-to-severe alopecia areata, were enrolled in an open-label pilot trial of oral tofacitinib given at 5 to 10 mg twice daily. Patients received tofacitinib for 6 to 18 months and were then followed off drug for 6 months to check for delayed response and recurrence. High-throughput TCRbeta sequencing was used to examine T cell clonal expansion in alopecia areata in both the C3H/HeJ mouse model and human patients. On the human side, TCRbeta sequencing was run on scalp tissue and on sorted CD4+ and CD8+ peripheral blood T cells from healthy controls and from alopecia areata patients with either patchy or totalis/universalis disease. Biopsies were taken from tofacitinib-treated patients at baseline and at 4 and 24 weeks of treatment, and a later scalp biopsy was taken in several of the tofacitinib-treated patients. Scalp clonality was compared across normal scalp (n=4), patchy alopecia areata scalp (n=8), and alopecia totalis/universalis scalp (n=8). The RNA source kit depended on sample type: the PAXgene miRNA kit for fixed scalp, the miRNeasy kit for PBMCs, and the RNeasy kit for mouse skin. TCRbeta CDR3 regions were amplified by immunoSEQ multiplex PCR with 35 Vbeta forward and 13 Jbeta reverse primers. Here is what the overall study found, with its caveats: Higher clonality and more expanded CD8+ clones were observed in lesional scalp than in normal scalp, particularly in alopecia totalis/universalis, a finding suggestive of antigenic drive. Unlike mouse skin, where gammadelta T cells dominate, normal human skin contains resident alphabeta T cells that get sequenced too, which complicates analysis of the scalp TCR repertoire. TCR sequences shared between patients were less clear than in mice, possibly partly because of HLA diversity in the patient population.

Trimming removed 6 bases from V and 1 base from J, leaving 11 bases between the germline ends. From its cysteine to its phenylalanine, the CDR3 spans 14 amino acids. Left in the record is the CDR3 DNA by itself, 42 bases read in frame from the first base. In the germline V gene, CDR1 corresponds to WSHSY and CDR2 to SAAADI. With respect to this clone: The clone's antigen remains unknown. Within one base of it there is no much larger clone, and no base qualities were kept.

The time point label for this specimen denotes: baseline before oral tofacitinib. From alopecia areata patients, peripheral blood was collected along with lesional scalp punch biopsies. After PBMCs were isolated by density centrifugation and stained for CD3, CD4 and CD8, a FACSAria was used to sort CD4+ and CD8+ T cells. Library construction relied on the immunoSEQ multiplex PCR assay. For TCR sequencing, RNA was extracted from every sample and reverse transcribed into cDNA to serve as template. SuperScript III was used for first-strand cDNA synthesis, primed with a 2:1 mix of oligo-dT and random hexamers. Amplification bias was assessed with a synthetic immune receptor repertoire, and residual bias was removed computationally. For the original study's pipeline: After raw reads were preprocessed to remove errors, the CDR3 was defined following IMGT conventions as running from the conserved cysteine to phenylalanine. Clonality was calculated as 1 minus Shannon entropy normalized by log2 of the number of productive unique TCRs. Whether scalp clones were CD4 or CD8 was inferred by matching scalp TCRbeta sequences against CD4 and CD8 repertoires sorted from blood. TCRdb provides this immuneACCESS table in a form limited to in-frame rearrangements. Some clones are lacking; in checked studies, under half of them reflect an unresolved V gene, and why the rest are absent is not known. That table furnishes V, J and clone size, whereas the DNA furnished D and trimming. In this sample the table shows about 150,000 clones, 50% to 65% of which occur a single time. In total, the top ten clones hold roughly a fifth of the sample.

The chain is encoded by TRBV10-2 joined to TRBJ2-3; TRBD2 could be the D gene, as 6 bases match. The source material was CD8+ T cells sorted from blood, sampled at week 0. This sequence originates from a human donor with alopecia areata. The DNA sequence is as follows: TGCGCCAGCAGCGGGACTTCGCGCACAGATACGCAGTATTTT. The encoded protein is CASSGTSRTDTQYF.